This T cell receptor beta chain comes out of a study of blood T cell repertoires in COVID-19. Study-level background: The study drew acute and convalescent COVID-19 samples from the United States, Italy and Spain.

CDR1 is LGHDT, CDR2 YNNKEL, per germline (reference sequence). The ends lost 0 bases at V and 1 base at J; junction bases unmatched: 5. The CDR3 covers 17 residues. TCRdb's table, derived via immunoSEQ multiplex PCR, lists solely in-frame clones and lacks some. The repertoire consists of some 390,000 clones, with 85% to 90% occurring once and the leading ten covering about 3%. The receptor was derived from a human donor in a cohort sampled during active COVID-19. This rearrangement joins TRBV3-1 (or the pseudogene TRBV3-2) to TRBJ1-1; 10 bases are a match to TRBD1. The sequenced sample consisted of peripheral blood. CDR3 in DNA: TGTGCCAGCAGCCAAGAAGGGGACAGGGGAGGGAACACTGAAGCTTTCTTT. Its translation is CASSQEGDRGGNTEAFF.